What follows are 27 T cell receptor beta chains derived from one specimen sequenced in a study of blood T cell repertoires in COVID-19. TCRdb's table, derived via immunoSEQ multiplex PCR, lists solely in-frame clones and lacks some. The data contain some 130,000 clones, 75% to 90% of them singletons. Material: peripheral blood. The source of these receptors is a man aged 60 to 69 with COVID-19, enrolled during active disease.

V and J are TRBV30 and TRBJ2-5; D unclear. From germline, CDR1 is GTSNPN and CDR2 SVGIG (reference sequence). This CDR3 has 11 amino acids. Trimming removed 1 base from V and 3 bases from J, with 3 bases in between. The CDR3 loop is CAWSAKETQYF. The DNA for the CDR3 is TGTGCCTGGAGTGCTAAAGAGACCCAGTACTTC.

The chain joins TRBV3-1 (or the pseudogene TRBV3-2) to TRBJ2-7; TRBD2 agrees at 14 bases. CDR3 size: 18 residues. V shed 3 bases and J 5 bases; nucleotides not matched to a gene: 12. Looked up from germline, CDR1 is LGHDT and CDR2 is YNNKEL (reference sequence). CDR3 loop: CASSHWLRLAGGPDEQYF. CDR3 DNA sequence: TGTGCCAGCAGCCACTGGCTTCGACTAGCGGGGGGGCCGGACGAGCAGTACTTC.

The gene calls are TRBV9 and TRBJ2-1; D unresolved. This CDR3 is 15 amino acids long. V dropped 4 bases and J dropped 5 bases, with 16 bases sitting between them. Germline CDR1 reads SGDLS; CDR2 reads YYNGEE. The CDR3 here is CASSPYTTRDNEQFF. The CDR3 DNA reads TGTGCCAGCAGCCCGTACACTACTCGGGACAATGAGCAGTTCTTC.

This clone was found a few times. This chain uses TRBV15 with TRBJ1-1; TRBD1 matches 8 bases. The CDR3 runs 13 residues. V gave up 2 bases and J gave up 8 bases; unmatched junction bases: 4. Germline values: CDR1 LNHNV, CDR2 YYDKDF (reference sequence). Here the CDR3 reads CATSRHGQGEAFF. CDR3 sequence (DNA): TGTGCCACCAGCAGACATGGACAGGGAGAAGCTTTCTTT.

V gene TRBV5-6 combines with J gene TRBJ1-2; D remains unclear. Deletions cut 3 bases from V and 6 bases from J, with 9 bases between. The CDR3 runs to 12 residues. Looked up from germline, CDR1 is SGHDT and CDR2 is YYEEEE. Here the CDR3 reads CASSWRTDGYTF. DNA of the CDR3: TGTGCCAGCAGCTGGAGGACGGATGGCTACACCTTC.

This chain joins TRBV12-3 or TRBV12-4 and TRBJ1-6; a weak D match, TRBD1 (6 bases). Trimming removed 8 bases from V and 8 bases from J, with 10 bases in between. The CDR3 extends over 12 amino acids. The CDR3 nucleotides are TGTGCCAGCCGGGACACCTATTCACCCCTCCACTTT. Protein product: CASRDTYSPLHF.

The V call is TRBV9, the J call TRBJ2-7; D might be TRBD1 (5 bases). V was pared by 0 bases and J by 3 bases, with 13 bases between. The germline V gene has CDR1 SGDLS and CDR2 YYNGEE. The CDR3 is 15 amino acids. The CDR3 is CASSVEIGQFYEQYF. As DNA, the CDR3 is TGTGCCAGCAGCGTAGAAATAGGACAATTCTACGAGCAGTACTTC.

The V gene is TRBV28, the J gene TRBJ1-2, with D possibly being TRBD1 (6 bases). Trimming took 3 bases from V and 2 from J, leaving 10 bases between them. Germline CDR1 reads MDHEN; CDR2 reads SYDVKM. The length of the CDR3 is 14 residues. The CDR3 spells CASSLLGQNYGYTF. In DNA form, the CDR3 reads TGTGCCAGCAGTTTGTTGGGACAAAACTATGGCTACACCTTC.

CDR3 protein: CASSLLAGTAYNEQFF. The CDR3 DNA sequence: TGTGCCAGCAGTTTATTAGCCGGGACAGCTTACAATGAGCAGTTCTTC. The chain joins TRBV28 to TRBJ2-1, with TRBD1 identical over 7 bases. The CDR3 length is 16 residues. Germline V gives CDR1 MDHEN, CDR2 SYDVKM. J lost 4 bases, V lost 1 base, and 7 bases had no gene match.

The chain has TRBV18 and TRBJ2-3, with TRBD2 as a possible D gene (5 bases). Germline lookup yields CDR1 KGHSH and CDR2 LQKENI. V was trimmed by 0 bases and J by 1 base, leaving 11 bases between them. This CDR3 region has 16 residues. CDR3 bases: TGTGCCAGCTCACCACCTGGACTGATCGGCACAGATACGCAGTATTTT. This encodes CASSPPGLIGTDTQYF.

The chain couples TRBV7-8 to TRBJ2-1; 10 bases align to TRBD2. The CDR3 contains 16 residues. J lost 5 bases, V lost 4 bases, and 8 bases had no gene match. Looked up from germline, CDR1 is SGHVS and CDR2 is FQNEAQ. DNA of the CDR3: TGTGCCAGCAGCTCCTTTACTAGCGGGGCAAACAATGAGCAGTTCTTC. Residues: CASSSFTSGANNEQFF.

The chain carries TRBV18 and TRBJ2-2, with D perhaps matching TRBD2 (5 bases). V was pared by 0 bases and J by 5 bases, with 7 bases between. Germline V CDR1 and CDR2: KGHSH, LQKENI. This CDR3 region has 14 residues. The CDR3 here is CASSPPSGTGELFF. In nucleotides, the CDR3 is TGTGCCAGCTCACCACCCTCGGGGACCGGGGAGCTGTTTTTT.

This sequence joins TRBV12-3 or TRBV12-4 and TRBJ2-5; D uncertain. The CDR3 length is 11 residues. V was cut by 3 bases and J by 5 bases, with 4 bases left in between. CDR3: CASSFVETQYF. The CDR3 coding sequence is TGTGCCAGCAGTTTCGTCGAGACCCAGTACTTC.

The chain uses TRBV27 and TRBJ2-2; D call uncertain. The CDR3 sequence is 15 residues long. Trimming pared 4 bases from V and 2 bases from J, leaving 11 bases between. Germline V gene data show CDR1 as MNHEY and CDR2 as SMNVEV (reference sequence). The CDR3 sequence is CASSSLFGNTGELFF. DNA for the CDR3: TGTGCCAGCAGTTCACTCTTCGGTAACACCGGGGAGCTGTTTTTT.

This clone was seen a handful of times. The chain combines TRBV7-2 with TRBJ2-7, with 7 nucleotides matching TRBD1. The CDR3 is 15 amino acids. J was trimmed by 3 bases and V by 5 bases; bases with no gene match: 10. Germline CDR1 and CDR2: SGHTA and FQGNSA. This CDR3 is CASSTAGTANYEQYF. CDR3 DNA sequence: TGTGCCAGCAGCACGGCCGGGACAGCCAACTACGAGCAGTACTTC.

V and J are TRBV4-2 and TRBJ2-3, with TRBD2 matching 9 bases. The CDR3 totals 15 residues. Germline V gives CDR1 LGHNA, CDR2 YNFKEQ. Unmatched junction bases numbered 11, after V lost 7 bases and J lost 6 bases. Written as DNA, the CDR3 is TGTGCCAGCACCCCGAACTTAGCGGGGGTCGATACGCAGTATTTT. Residues: CASTPNLAGVDTQYF.

V usage is TRBV9 and J usage is TRBJ2-7, with a tentative D call TRBD2 (6 bases). Germline CDR1 and CDR2: SGDLS and YYNGEE. The CDR3 is made up of 13 amino acids. V was shortened by 0 bases and J by 5 bases, with 9 bases between the two germline ends. CDR3 loop: CASSVAGVHEQYF. In DNA, the CDR3 is TGTGCCAGCAGCGTAGCGGGGGTCCACGAGCAGTACTTC.

In nucleotides, the CDR3 is TGTGCCAGTAGTAGACAGGGATGGCAAGAGACCCAGTACTTC. Its protein product is CASSRQGWQETQYF. The V gene is TRBV19, the J gene TRBJ2-5, with 7 bases lining up with TRBD1. Germline lookup yields CDR1 LNHDA and CDR2 SQIVND (reference sequence). The V and J ends lost 4 bases and 2 bases, in that order; junction bases with no gene match: 4. The CDR3 has 14 amino acids.

This clone appeared once. J is TRBJ2-7 and V is TRBV19; D gene ambiguous. CDR1 is LNHDA and CDR2 is SQIVND in the germline V gene (reference sequence). CDR3 size: 15 residues. V was clipped by 3 bases and J by 12 bases, with 24 bases between them. The CDR3 sequence is CASSIPGPHTTRWYF. The CDR3 bases are TGTGCCAGTAGTATCCCCGGTCCTCATACTACGAGGTGGTACTTC. Filled out from reference TRBV19 and TRBJ2-7, the complete variable domain reads DGGITQSPKYLFRKEGQNVTLSCEQNLNHDAMYWYRQDPGQGLRLIYYSQIVNDFQKGDIAEGYSVSREKKESFPLTVTSAQKNPTAFYLCASSIPGPHTTRWYFGPGTRLTVT.

The chain links TRBV10-1 to TRBJ2-3; tentatively, D is TRBD2 (6 bases). The CDR3 totals 16 residues. V lost 0 bases to trimming and J lost 3 bases, with 13 bases between them. Looked up from germline, CDR1 is WNHNN and CDR2 is SYGVQD (reference sequence). The CDR3 DNA reads TGCGCCAGCAGTGAGTCTTTCGGGGAGGTTACAGATACGCAGTATTTT. As protein: CASSESFGEVTDTQYF.

The J gene is TRBJ1-2, the V gene TRBV10-3, with D unresolved. The CDR3 is 11 amino acids. CDR1 is ENHRY and CDR2 is SYGVKD in the germline V gene. V was shortened by 4 bases and J by 8 bases, with 8 bases between the two germline ends. DNA of the CDR3: TGTGCCATCAGTGGCGGGGAAGGCTACACCTTC. It is translated as CAISGGEGYTF.

This sequence joins TRBV9 and TRBJ1-1; 7 nucleotides agree with TRBD1. The germline CDR1 and CDR2 sequences are SGDLS and YYNGEE. V dropped 2 bases and J dropped 6; count of bases not matched to a gene: 10. This CDR3 is built from 15 residues. CDR3 sequence (DNA): TGTGCCAGCAGCGTGGACGCCGGACAGGTCCCTGAAGCTTTCTTT. This codes for CASSVDAGQVPEAFF.

The chain couples TRBV5-1 to TRBJ2-5; 8 nucleotides match TRBD1. Trimming removed 1 base from V and 2 bases from J; junction bases left unmatched: 7. Germline V lookup: CDR1 SGHRS, CDR2 YFSETQ. CDR3 length equals 16 residues. CDR3 in amino acids: CASSLQTGAFQETQYF. In DNA, the CDR3 is TGCGCCAGCAGCTTGCAGACAGGGGCCTTTCAAGAGACCCAGTACTTC. The variable domain in full, with the rest retrieved from reference TRBV5-1 and TRBJ2-5, is KAGVTQTPRYLIKTRGQQVTLSCSPISGHRSVSWYQQTPGQGLQFLFEYFSETQRNKGNFPGRFSGRQFSNSRSEMNVSTLELGDSALYLCASSLQTGAFQETQYFGPGTRLLVL.

The chain couples TRBV30 to TRBJ1-1; D possibly corresponds to TRBD1 (5 bases). Per germline, CDR1 GTSNPN and CDR2 SVGIG (reference sequence). The CDR3 contains 14 residues. Deletions cut 0 bases from V and 0 bases from J, with 8 bases between. CDR3 nucleotides: TGTGCCTGGAGTGTAGCAGGGATGAACACTGAAGCTTTCTTT. It yields the protein CAWSVAGMNTEAFF.

This clone appeared a single time. The chain combines TRBV2 with TRBJ1-4; possible D gene TRBD1, 5 bases. The CDR3 length is 14 residues. Germline V gene lookup returns CDR1 SNHLY and CDR2 FYNNEI. Trimming pared 7 bases from V and 0 bases from J, leaving 9 bases between. CDR3 nucleotides: TGTGCCAGCATGAGGGACTCAACTAATGAAAAACTGTTTTTT. Translated, it gives CASMRDSTNEKLFF.

This chain connects TRBV11-3 to TRBJ1-1; possibly TRBD1 for D (5 bases). Trimming left V 4 bases short and J 2 bases short, with 8 bases between. This CDR3 region has 13 residues. Germline CDR1 and CDR2: SGHNT and YENEEA. CDR3 loop: CASSSGVNTEAFF. DNA for the CDR3: TGTGCCAGCAGCTCGGGGGTTAACACTGAAGCTTTCTTT.

This sequence joins TRBV5-1 and TRBJ2-7; D unclear. There are 14 residues in the CDR3. CDR1 is SGHRS, CDR2 YFSETQ, per germline. The ends were cut back, 0 bases at V and 0 bases at J, with 7 bases in the middle. As DNA, the CDR3 is TGCGCCAGCAGCTTGGGGTGGAGCTCCTACGAGCAGTACTTC. This sequence encodes CASSLGWSSYEQYF.